This TCR beta chain was sequenced during a study of metastatic and nonmetastatic thyroid tumors. Study-level information: Samples came from malignant and benign thyroid patients, and repertoires were compared across blood and tumor or nodule tissue.

This clone occurred a few times. Thyroid surgery took place with no prior treatment in any patient. V was clipped by 2 bases and J by 4 bases; unmatched bases: 5. The germline V gene encodes CDR1 SGHRS and CDR2 YFSETQ. This CDR3 is built from 17 residues. TCRdb re-called the PCR reads with MiXCR. The sample includes about 32,000 clones, 20% seen only once; the top ten take about 7.6%. The chain is built from TRBV5-1 and TRBJ2-2; 13 bases agree with TRBD2. The sequence derives from a female donor with papillary thyroid cancer or a benign thyroid nodule (not recorded which). Some clones in this sample may be carry-over from other donors' samples. The specimen was blood. CDR3 in DNA: TGCGCCAGCAGCTTTAGGACTAGCGGGAGTCCCACCGGGGAGCTGTTTTTT. This codes for CASSFRTSGSPTGELFF.